This T cell receptor (beta chain) is from a study of T cell clonality in common variable immunodeficiency. CDR1 DFQATT and CDR2 SNEGSKA come from the germline V gene (reference sequence). The CDR3 is 14 residues long. V lost 2 bases to trimming and J lost 0 bases; unmatched junction nucleotides: 2. This clone was picked up many times. The CDR3 end lies 3 residues beyond the end of the read and is filled in from the germline J gene. Most patients and controls had Caucasian heritage. Each donor provided about 4.5 to 8.5 ml of heparinized whole blood. Sequencing input was equivalent genomic DNA from CVID and controls. Generated by immunoSEQ multiplex PCR, the TCRdb table keeps only in-frame clones and is missing some. Observed in the sample are 55,000 or so clones, none of them singletons.

The receptor comes from a person aged 18 to 75 in good health. The sequenced material came from peripheral blood mononuclear cells. The chain couples TRBV20-1 to TRBJ2-5; TRBD1 matches 8 bases. The CDR3 loop is CSARSTGDQETQYF. The part of the CDR3 DNA that was read is TGCAGTGCTAGATCGACAGGGGACCAAGAGACC.